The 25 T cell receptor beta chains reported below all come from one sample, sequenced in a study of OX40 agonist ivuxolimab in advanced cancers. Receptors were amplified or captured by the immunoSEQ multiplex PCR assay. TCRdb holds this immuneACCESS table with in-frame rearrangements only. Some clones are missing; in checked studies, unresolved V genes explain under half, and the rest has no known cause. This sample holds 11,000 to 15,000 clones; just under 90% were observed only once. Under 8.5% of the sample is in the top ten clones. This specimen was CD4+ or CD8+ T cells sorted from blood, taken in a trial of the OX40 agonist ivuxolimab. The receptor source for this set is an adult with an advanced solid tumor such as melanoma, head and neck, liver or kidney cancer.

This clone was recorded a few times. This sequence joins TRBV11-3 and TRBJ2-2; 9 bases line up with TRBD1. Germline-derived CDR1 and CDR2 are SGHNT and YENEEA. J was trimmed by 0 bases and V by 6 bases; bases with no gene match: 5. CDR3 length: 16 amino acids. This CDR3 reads CASSRDRASNTGELFF. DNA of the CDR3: TGTGCCAGCAGTCGGGACAGGGCCTCGAACACCGGGGAGCTGTTTTTT.

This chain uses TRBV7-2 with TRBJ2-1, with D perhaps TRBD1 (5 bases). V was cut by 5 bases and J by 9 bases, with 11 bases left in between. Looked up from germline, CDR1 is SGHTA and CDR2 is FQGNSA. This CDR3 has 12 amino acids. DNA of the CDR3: TGTGCCAGCAGCCCTCGCCAGGGTGAGCAGTTCTTC. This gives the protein CASSPRQGEQFF.

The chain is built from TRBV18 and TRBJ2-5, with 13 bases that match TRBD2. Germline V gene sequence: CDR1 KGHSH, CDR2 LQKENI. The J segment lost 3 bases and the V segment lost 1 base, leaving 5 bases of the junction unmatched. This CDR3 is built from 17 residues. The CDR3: CASSPLPGTSGEETQYF. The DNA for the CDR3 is TGTGCCAGCTCACCACTTCCCGGGACTAGCGGGGAAGAGACCCAGTACTTC. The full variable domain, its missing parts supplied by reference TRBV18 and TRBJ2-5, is NAGVMQNPRHLVRRRGQEARLRCSPMKGHSHVYWYRQLPEEGLKFMVYLQKENIIDESGMPKERFSAEFPKEGPSILRIQQVVRGDSAAYFCASSPLPGTSGEETQYFGPGTRLLVL.

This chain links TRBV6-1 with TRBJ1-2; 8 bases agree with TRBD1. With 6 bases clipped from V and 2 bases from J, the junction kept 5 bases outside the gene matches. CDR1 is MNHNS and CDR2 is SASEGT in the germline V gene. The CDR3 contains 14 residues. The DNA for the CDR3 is TGTGCCAGCAGGTTCGGACAGGGAAACTATGGCTACACCTTC. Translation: CASRFGQGNYGYTF.

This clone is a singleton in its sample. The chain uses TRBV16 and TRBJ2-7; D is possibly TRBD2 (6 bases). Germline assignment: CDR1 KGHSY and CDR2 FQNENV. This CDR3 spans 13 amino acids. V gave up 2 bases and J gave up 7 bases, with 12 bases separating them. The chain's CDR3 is CASSQARGEEQYF. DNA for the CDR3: TGTGCCAGCAGCCAAGCCCGCGGGGAAGAGCAGTACTTC.

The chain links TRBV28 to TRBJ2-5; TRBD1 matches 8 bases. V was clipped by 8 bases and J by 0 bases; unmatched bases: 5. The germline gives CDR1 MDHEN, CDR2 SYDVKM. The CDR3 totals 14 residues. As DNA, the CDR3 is TGTGCCAGCTACACAGGGGGTAACCAAGAGACCCAGTACTTC. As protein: CASYTGGNQETQYF.

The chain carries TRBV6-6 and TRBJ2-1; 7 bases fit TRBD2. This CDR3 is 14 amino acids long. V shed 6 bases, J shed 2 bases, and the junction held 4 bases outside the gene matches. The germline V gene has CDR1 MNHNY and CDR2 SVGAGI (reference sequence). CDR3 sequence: CASSSGTTYNEQFF. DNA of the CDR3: TGTGCCAGCAGCTCCGGGACTACCTACAATGAGCAGTTCTTC.

CDR3 region: CASSRGTAYEQYF. DNA of the CDR3: TGTGCCAGCAGTAGAGGGACGGCCTACGAGCAGTACTTC. The chain has TRBV6-5 and TRBJ2-7; the D call may be TRBD1 or TRBD2 (5 bases each). This CDR3 is built from 13 residues. Germline V lookup: CDR1 MNHEY, CDR2 SVGAGI. V was trimmed by 5 bases and J by 2 bases, leaving 10 bases between them.

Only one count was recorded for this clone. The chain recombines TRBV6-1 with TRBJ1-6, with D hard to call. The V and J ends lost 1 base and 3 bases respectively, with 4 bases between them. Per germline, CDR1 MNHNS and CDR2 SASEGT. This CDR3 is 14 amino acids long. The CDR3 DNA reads TGTGCCAGCAGTGAAGGTTTCTATAATTCACCCCTCCACTTT. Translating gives CASSEGFYNSPLHF.

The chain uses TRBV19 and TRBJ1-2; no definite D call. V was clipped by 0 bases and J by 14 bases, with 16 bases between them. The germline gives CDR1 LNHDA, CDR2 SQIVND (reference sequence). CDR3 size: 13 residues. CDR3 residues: CASSIDDTRFGTF. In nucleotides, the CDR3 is TGTGCCAGTAGTATAGATGATACACGGTTCGGGACCTTC.

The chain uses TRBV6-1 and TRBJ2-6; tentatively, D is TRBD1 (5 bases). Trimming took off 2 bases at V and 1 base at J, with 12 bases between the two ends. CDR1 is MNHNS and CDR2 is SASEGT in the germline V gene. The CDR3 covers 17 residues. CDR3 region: CASSEPGLVSGANVLTF. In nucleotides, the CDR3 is TGTGCCAGCAGTGAACCAGGGTTAGTTTCTGGGGCCAACGTCCTGACTTTC.

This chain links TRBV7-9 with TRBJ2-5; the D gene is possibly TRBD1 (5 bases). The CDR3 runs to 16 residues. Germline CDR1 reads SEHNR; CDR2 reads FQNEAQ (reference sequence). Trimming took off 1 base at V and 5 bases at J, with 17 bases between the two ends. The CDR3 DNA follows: TGTGCCAGCAGCTTAGTAAGCATAAGGGGCCGGGAGACCCAGTACTTC. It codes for CASSLVSIRGRETQYF.

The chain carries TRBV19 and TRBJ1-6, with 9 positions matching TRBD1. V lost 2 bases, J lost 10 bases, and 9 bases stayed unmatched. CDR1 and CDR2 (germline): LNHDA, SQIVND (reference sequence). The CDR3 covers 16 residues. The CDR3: CASSISLQGASSPLHF. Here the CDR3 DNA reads TGTGCCAGTAGTATAAGTCTACAGGGGGCAAGCTCACCCCTCCACTTT.

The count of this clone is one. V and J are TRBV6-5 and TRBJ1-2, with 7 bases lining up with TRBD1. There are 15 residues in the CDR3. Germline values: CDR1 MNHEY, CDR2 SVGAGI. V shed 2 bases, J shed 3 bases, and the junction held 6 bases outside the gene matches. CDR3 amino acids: CASSYIRTGHYGYTF. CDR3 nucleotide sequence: TGTGCCAGCAGTTACATAAGGACAGGCCACTATGGCTACACCTTC.

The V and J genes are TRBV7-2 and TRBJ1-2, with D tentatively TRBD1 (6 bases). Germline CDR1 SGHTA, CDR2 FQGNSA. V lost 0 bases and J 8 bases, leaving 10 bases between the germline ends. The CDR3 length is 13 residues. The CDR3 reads CASSLAGGGGYTF. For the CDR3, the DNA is TGTGCCAGCAGCTTAGCCGGGGGCGGGGGCTACACCTTC.

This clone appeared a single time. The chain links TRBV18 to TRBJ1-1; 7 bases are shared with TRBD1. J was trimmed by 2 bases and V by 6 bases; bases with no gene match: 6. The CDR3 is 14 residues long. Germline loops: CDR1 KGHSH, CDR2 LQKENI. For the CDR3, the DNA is TGTGCCAGCTCGCCGGGACAGCCTAACACTGAAGCTTTCTTT. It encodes CASSPGQPNTEAFF. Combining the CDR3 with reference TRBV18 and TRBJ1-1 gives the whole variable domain NAGVMQNPRHLVRRRGQEARLRCSPMKGHSHVYWYRQLPEEGLKFMVYLQKENIIDESGMPKERFSAEFPKEGPSILRIQQVVRGDSAAYFCASSPGQPNTEAFFGQGTRLTVV.

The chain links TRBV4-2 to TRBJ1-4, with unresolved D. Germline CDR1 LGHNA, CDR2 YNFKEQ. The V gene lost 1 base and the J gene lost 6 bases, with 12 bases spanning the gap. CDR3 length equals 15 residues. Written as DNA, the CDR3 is TGTGCCAGCAGCCAAGTTTCCCCCTCGGATGAAAAACTGTTTTTT. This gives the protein CASSQVSPSDEKLFF.

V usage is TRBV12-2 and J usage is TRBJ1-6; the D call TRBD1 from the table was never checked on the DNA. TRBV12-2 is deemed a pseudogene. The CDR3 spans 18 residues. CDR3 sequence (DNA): TGTGCAAGTCGCTTAGCGCGCGACGGGAAGGGGGATGGGTCACCCCTCCACTTT. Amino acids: CASRLARDGKGDGSPLHF.

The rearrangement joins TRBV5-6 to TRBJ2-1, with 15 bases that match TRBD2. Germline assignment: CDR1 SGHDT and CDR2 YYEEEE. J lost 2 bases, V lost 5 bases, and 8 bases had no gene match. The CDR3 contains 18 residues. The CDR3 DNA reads TGTGCCAGCAGTTCACCGGGACTAGCGGGGGGACCCTACAATGAGCAGTTCTTC. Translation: CASSSPGLAGGPYNEQFF.

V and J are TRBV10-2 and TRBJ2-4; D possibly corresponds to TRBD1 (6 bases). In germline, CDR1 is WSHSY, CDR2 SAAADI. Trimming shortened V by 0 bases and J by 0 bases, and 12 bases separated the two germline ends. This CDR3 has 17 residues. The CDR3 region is CASSESGTQLAKNIQYF. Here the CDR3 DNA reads TGCGCCAGCAGTGAGTCCGGGACACAATTAGCCAAAAACATTCAGTACTTC.

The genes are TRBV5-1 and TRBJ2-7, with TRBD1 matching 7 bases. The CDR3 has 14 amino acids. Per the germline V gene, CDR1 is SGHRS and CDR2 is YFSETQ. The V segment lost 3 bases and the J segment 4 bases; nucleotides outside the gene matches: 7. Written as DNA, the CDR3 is TGCGCCAGCAGCTACCCGGGACAGCAATACGAGCAGTACTTC. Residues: CASSYPGQQYEQYF.

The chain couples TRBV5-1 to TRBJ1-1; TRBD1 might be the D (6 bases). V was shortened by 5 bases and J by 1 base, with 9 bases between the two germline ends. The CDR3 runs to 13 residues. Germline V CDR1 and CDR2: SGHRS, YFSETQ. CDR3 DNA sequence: TGCGCCAGCAGTAGACAGGAGAACACTGAAGCTTTCTTT. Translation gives CASSRQENTEAFF.

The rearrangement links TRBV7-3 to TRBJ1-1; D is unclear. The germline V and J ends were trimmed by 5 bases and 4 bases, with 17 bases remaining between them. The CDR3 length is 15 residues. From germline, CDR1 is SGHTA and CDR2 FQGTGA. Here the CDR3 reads CASSPTTRSVTEAFF. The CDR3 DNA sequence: TGTGCCAGCAGCCCCACGACTCGATCGGTCACTGAAGCTTTCTTT.

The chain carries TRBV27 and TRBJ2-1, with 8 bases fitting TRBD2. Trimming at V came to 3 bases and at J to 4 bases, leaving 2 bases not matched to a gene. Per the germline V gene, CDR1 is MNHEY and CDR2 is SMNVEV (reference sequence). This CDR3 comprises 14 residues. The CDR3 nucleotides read TGTGCCAGCAGTTTGGGACTAGAGTACAATGAGCAGTTCTTC. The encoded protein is CASSLGLEYNEQFF.

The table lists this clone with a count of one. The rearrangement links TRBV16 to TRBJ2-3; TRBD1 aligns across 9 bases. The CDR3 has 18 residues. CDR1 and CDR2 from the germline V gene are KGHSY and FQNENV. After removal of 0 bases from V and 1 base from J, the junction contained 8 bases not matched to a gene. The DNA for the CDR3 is TGTGCCAGCAGCCAATCGCAGGGACAGGGTCGGGGCACAGATACGCAGTATTTT. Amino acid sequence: CASSQSQGQGRGTDTQYF.